The 28 T cell receptor beta chains below all came from one sample that was sequenced in a study of regulatory dendritic cells for organ transplantation (TCRdb year 2017). No antigen is known for these receptors. Sorted T cell subsets were CFSE-labeled and co-cultured for five to six days with allogeneic regulatory or mature dendritic cells at a 1:10 DC:T ratio. The library was built by means of the immunoSEQ multiplex PCR assay. Here the immuneACCESS table is served through TCRdb, limited to in-frame sequences with V and J called. Missing clones are a known gap in these copies; in checked studies unresolved V genes cover under half, and the rest lacks a known reason. For this sample the table gives around 21,000 clones, of which over 75% were detected only once. The leading ten clones occupy around 0.26% of the sample. Sequenced material: naive CD4+ T cells from blood cultured with dendritic cells. Read against the paper, the sample's cell subset or site label means: CD45RA+ naive T cells. Every receptor here comes from a human donor in good health.

The V and J genes are TRBV29-1 and TRBJ1-2; 9 bases line up with TRBD1. Germline assignment: CDR1 SQVTM and CDR2 ANQGSEA. CDR3 length equals 12 residues. V was clipped by 7 bases and J by 5 bases; unmatched bases: 5. For the CDR3, the DNA is TGCAGCGCTAGGACAGGGGTTTATGGCTACACCTTC. Translation: CSARTGVYGYTF. The whole variable domain, filled in from reference TRBV29-1 and TRBJ1-2, reads SAVISQKPSRDICQRGTSLTIQCQVDSQVTMMFWYRQQPGQSLTLIATANQGSEATYESGFVIDKFPISRPNLTFSTLTVSNMSPEDSSIYLCSARTGVYGYTFGSGTRLTVV.

Only a few counts were recorded for this clone. The rearrangement uses TRBV7-3 and TRBJ2-1; 14 bases agree with TRBD2. The CDR3 sequence is 15 residues long. Germline V gene sequence: CDR1 SGHTA, CDR2 FQGTGA. The V gene end was trimmed by 5 bases and the J gene end by 9 bases; junction bases not matched to a gene: 6. The CDR3 loop is CASSRGLAGGGEQFF. The CDR3 nucleotides read TGTGCCAGCAGCCGCGGACTAGCGGGAGGAGGTGAGCAGTTCTTC.

The rearrangement uses TRBV11-2 and TRBJ2-3; no clear D. The CDR3 is 14 amino acids. The germline CDR1 and CDR2 sequences are SGHAT and FQNNGV. The V and J ends lost 6 bases and 2 bases respectively, with 12 bases between them. The CDR3 region has the DNA TGTGCCAGCAGTCGGTGGCCGAACACAGATACGCAGTATTTT. Translated, it gives CASSRWPNTDTQYF.

V is TRBV27 and J is TRBJ2-1, with TRBD1 matching 7 bases. Germline assignment: CDR1 MNHEY and CDR2 SMNVEV (reference sequence). With 5 bases clipped from V and 7 bases from J, the junction kept 8 bases outside the gene matches. This CDR3 has 14 residues. This CDR3 is CASSLTGLRNEQFF. The CDR3 coding sequence is TGTGCCAGCAGTCTGACAGGGTTGAGGAATGAGCAGTTCTTC.

In this sample, this clone turned up a few times. The chain couples TRBV4-2 to TRBJ2-7; no definite D call. V gave up 4 bases and J gave up 1 base, with 14 bases separating them. CDR1 is LGHNA, CDR2 YNFKEQ, per germline. The CDR3 runs 15 residues. Written as DNA, the CDR3 is TGTGCCAGCAGCCCCTTCGGGCAGACGTCCTACGAGCAGTACTTC. It encodes CASSPFGQTSYEQYF.

The chain employs TRBV5-1 and TRBJ2-7; TRBD2 is a possible D gene (7 bases). Trimming stripped 0 bases from V and 4 bases from J, with 14 bases between. CDR3 length: 15 residues. The germline CDR1 and CDR2 sequences are SGHRS and YFSETQ. The CDR3 protein is CASSLAAGATYEQYF. The CDR3 nucleotides read TGCGCCAGCAGCTTGGCCGCGGGGGCTACGTACGAGCAGTACTTC. Combining the CDR3 with reference TRBV5-1 and TRBJ2-7 gives the whole variable domain KAGVTQTPRYLIKTRGQQVTLSCSPISGHRSVSWYQQTPGQGLQFLFEYFSETQRNKGNFPGRFSGRQFSNSRSEMNVSTLELGDSALYLCASSLAAGATYEQYFGPGTRLTVT.

This chain uses TRBV4-2 with TRBJ1-2; D remains unclear. The V end was cut by 5 bases, the J end by 8 bases, with 12 bases between. This CDR3 has 12 residues. CDR1 is LGHNA and CDR2 is YNFKEQ in the germline V gene. DNA of the CDR3: TGTGCCAGCAGCTCCATCCTATGGGGCTACACCTTC. Amino acids: CASSSILWGYTF.

The chain carries TRBV12-5 and TRBJ2-2; tentatively, D is TRBD1 (5 bases). Looked up from germline, CDR1 is LGHNT and CDR2 is FRNRAP. This CDR3 comprises 15 residues. The V end lost 1 base, the J end lost 1 base, and 7 bases lay between the germline ends. The CDR3 sequence is CASGLGQGNTGELFF. CDR3 nucleotides: TGTGCTAGTGGTTTGGGGCAGGGGAACACCGGGGAGCTGTTTTTT.

The rearrangement links TRBV10-3 to TRBJ1-2; no clear D. Germline values: CDR1 ENHRY, CDR2 SYGVKD. This CDR3 has 15 residues. V lost 4 bases to trimming and J lost 5 bases, with 17 bases between them. The CDR3 bases are TGTGCCATCAGTGCTTCGACGCCCTATTCTTATGGCTACACCTTC. Protein sequence: CAISASTPYSYGYTF.

This sequence joins TRBV28 and TRBJ1-2; 7 nucleotides agree with TRBD1. The V gene end was trimmed by 3 bases and the J gene end by 6 bases; junction bases not matched to a gene: 7. The CDR3 runs 14 residues. From germline, CDR1 is MDHEN and CDR2 SYDVKM. CDR3 in amino acids: CASSLEGATDGYTF. CDR3 in DNA: TGTGCCAGCAGTTTGGAGGGGGCAACCGATGGCTACACCTTC.

This chain links TRBV13 with TRBJ2-3; 7 bases align to TRBD1. V dropped 5 bases and J dropped 13; count of bases not matched to a gene: 21. The length of the CDR3 is 16 residues. In germline, CDR1 is PRHDT, CDR2 FYEKMQ (reference sequence). CDR3 residues: CASSRQGRVGAREEYF. The DNA of the CDR3 is TGTGCCAGCAGCAGACAGGGACGGGTCGGGGCAAGGGAAGAGTATTTT.

The chain links TRBV2 to TRBJ1-1; unclear D gene. Trimming left V 6 bases short and J 0 bases short, with 8 bases between. CDR3 length: 13 amino acids. Germline V gene data show CDR1 as SNHLY and CDR2 as FYNNEI. The CDR3 spells CASRPEMNTEAFF. CDR3 sequence (DNA): TGTGCCAGCAGGCCTGAGATGAACACTGAAGCTTTCTTT.

The V gene is TRBV5-1, the J gene TRBJ2-7; maybe TRBD1 (6 bases). V dropped 4 bases and J dropped 0 bases, with 11 bases sitting between them. The germline gives CDR1 SGHRS, CDR2 YFSETQ. CDR3 length: 14 amino acids. CDR3 DNA sequence: TGCGCCAGCAGCAACGACAGGCCCTCCTACGAGCAGTACTTC. Amino acid sequence: CASSNDRPSYEQYF.

As DNA, the CDR3 is TGTGCCAGCAGCCAAGGAGGGGTCTATGGCTACACCTTC. This encodes CASSQGGVYGYTF. This rearrangement joins TRBV7-2 to TRBJ1-2, with D possibly matching TRBD1 (5 bases). From germline, CDR1 is SGHTA and CDR2 FQGNSA. Trimming left V 5 bases short and J 4 bases short, with 11 bases between. The CDR3 spans 13 residues.

This chain joins TRBV11-2 and TRBJ1-1; tentative D call: TRBD1 (5 bases). The CDR3 is 14 amino acids. V lost 3 bases to trimming and J lost 1 base, with 9 bases between them. Per germline, CDR1 SGHAT and CDR2 FQNNGV. CDR3 amino acids: CASSLGRQNTEAFF. The CDR3 nucleotides read TGTGCCAGCAGCTTGGGACGGCAGAACACTGAAGCTTTCTTT.

Here the CDR3 DNA reads TGTGCCAGTAGGTGGAACACTGAAGCTTTCTTT. It specifies CASRWNTEAFF. The chain employs TRBV6-5 and TRBJ1-1; D call uncertain. Germline CDR1 and CDR2: MNHEY and SVGAGI. Trimming took off 9 bases at V and 1 base at J, with 6 bases between the two ends. This CDR3 is built from 11 residues.

This chain connects TRBV28 to TRBJ2-1, with D possibly TRBD1 on 5 matching bases. With 6 bases removed from V and 4 bases from J, the gap between germline ends came to 13 bases. CDR3 length: 14 amino acids. Per germline, CDR1 MDHEN and CDR2 SYDVKM. CDR3 DNA: TGTGCCAGCAGAAAGGCGCAGGGTTACAATGAGCAGTTCTTC. Translation: CASRKAQGYNEQFF.

V gene TRBV30 combines with J gene TRBJ1-6, with D uncertain. Per the germline V gene, CDR1 is GTSNPN and CDR2 is SVGIG (reference sequence). V dropped 5 bases and J dropped 10 bases, with 18 bases sitting between them. This CDR3 is built from 14 residues. The CDR3 sequence is CAWGRVLTTSPLHF. CDR3 bases: TGTGCCTGGGGTAGAGTCCTCACCACCTCACCCCTCCACTTT.

The rearrangement joins TRBV6-5 to TRBJ2-3, with D possibly TRBD2 on 6 matching bases. Germline V lookup: CDR1 MNHEY, CDR2 SVGAGI. Trimming removed 5 bases from V and 13 bases from J, with 19 bases in between. The CDR3 is 13 amino acids. The DNA for the CDR3 is TGTGCCAGCAGTGGGGACTGGAAAAGCAGGGAGTATTTT. Protein: CASSGDWKSREYF.

This clone was detected a few times. The CDR3 DNA sequence: TGTGCCAGCAGTTACTCGTCGGGTGGCGAGCAGTACTTC. As protein: CASSYSSGGEQYF. This chain joins TRBV6-5 and TRBJ2-7; the D is unclear. Germline V CDR1 and CDR2: MNHEY, SVGAGI. This CDR3 has 13 residues. Between the trimmed V and J ends, which lost 0 bases and 6 bases, there was a span of 9 bases.

The chain links TRBV7-3 to TRBJ2-1; 7 bases align to TRBD2. V gave up 4 bases and J gave up 6 bases; unmatched junction bases: 9. The CDR3 totals 15 residues. Germline V gives CDR1 SGHTA, CDR2 FQGTGA. The CDR3 loop reads CASSSRPPGGNEQFF. CDR3 in DNA: TGTGCCAGCAGCTCGCGACCGCCGGGAGGCAATGAGCAGTTCTTC.

The V call is TRBV10-2, the J call TRBJ2-3; D is ambiguous. CDR3 length equals 13 residues. The germline V gene has CDR1 WSHSY and CDR2 SAAADI. Trimming shortened V by 9 bases and J by 0 bases, and 10 bases separated the two germline ends. The DNA for the CDR3 is TGCGCCAGTAACAGTGCTAGCACAGATACGCAGTATTTT. Its translation: CASNSASTDTQYF.

The chain combines TRBV6-4 with TRBJ1-1; 9 bases agree with TRBD1. This CDR3 comprises 19 residues. J was trimmed by 4 bases and V by 9 bases; bases with no gene match: 24. Germline CDR1 reads MRHNA; CDR2 reads SNTAGT. CDR3 region: CASNVTCRDREEGSTEAFF. CDR3 sequence (DNA): TGTGCCAGTAACGTAACCTGCCGGGACAGGGAGGAAGGAAGCACTGAAGCTTTCTTT.

The chain couples TRBV30 to TRBJ2-1; TRBD1 matches 9 bases. The CDR3 totals 15 residues. Trimming cost V 5 bases and J 9 bases; bases outside gene matches: 14. Germline CDR1 reads GTSNPN; CDR2 reads SVGIG (reference sequence). The CDR3 DNA reads as TGTGCCTGGTATGACCTTCGACAGGGGGTTTTTGAGCAGTTCTTC. Residues: CAWYDLRQGVFEQFF.

The chain combines TRBV27 with TRBJ2-5; tentatively, D is TRBD1 (5 bases). Germline V gene sequence: CDR1 MNHEY, CDR2 SMNVEV (reference sequence). CDR3 size: 13 residues. Trimming took off 6 bases at V and 5 bases at J, with 13 bases between the two ends. CDR3 in amino acids: CASSLDSSETQYF. The DNA of the CDR3 is TGTGCCAGCAGCCTAGACAGCTCGGAGACCCAGTACTTC.

This chain connects TRBV7-2 to TRBJ1-3, with D possibly matching TRBD1 (5 bases). The CDR3 extends over 17 amino acids. Trimming pared 5 bases from V and 0 bases from J, leaving 17 bases between. Germline V gene lookup returns CDR1 SGHTA and CDR2 FQGNSA. The CDR3 DNA follows: TGTGCCAGCAGCCTCCGGACATCCTCCAGCTCTGGAAACACCATATATTTT. Translation gives CASSLRTSSSSGNTIYF.

This clone was counted a few times. The CDR3 DNA reads TGTGCCAGCTCTCCCACATCGGCTATCGAGCAGTACTTC. Translation: CASSPTSAIEQYF. V is TRBV18 and J is TRBJ2-7; D is unclear. The CDR3 extends over 13 amino acids. Trimming took off 6 bases at V and 6 bases at J, with 15 bases between the two ends. CDR1 is KGHSH, CDR2 LQKENI, per germline.

The V gene is TRBV2, the J gene TRBJ2-7, with 8 bases that match TRBD1. The CDR3 runs to 14 residues. Trimming removed 8 bases from V and 1 base from J; junction bases left unmatched: 7. From germline, CDR1 is SNHLY and CDR2 FYNNEI. The CDR3 nucleotides read TGTGCCAGCCACAGGGGGATCCTATCCTACGAGCAGTACTTC. Translating gives CASHRGILSYEQYF.